This TCR beta chain was captured by sequencing in a study of identical twins' blood T cells. Only a few counts were recorded for this clonotype. Its antigen is as yet unknown. TCRdb processed the 5' RACE reads anew with MiXCR; each CDR3 protein has one entry. The table records 350,000 to 400,000 distinct CDR3 sequences, over 25% of them present only once. Three pairs of healthy female monozygous twins were the donors. Findings and caveats of the study: Twin repertoire similarity may partly reflect shared environment. Even for out-of-frame TCRbeta, twins reportedly shared V gene usage much more than unrelated donors.

Material: PBMCs. The TCR was taken from a woman aged 18-55 years in good health.

The CDR3 spells CASRRRENTEAFF. The CDR3 DNA is TGCGCCAGCAGACGCCGTGAGAACACTGAAGCTTTCTTT. The chain is built from TRBV5-1 and TRBJ1-1; no definite D call. Between the trimmed V and J ends, which lost 5 bases and 1 base, there was a span of 9 bases. This CDR3 spans 13 amino acids. Germline loops: CDR1 SGHRS, CDR2 YFSETQ.